These 13 T cell receptor beta chains were all obtained from the same sample, sequenced in a study of T-cell reconstitution after alpha-beta-depleted transplantation in children. As it was prepared, the TCRbeta library received unique molecular identifiers. TCRdb re-called the PCR reads with MiXCR, one entry per CDR3 protein. The sample lists over 85,000 distinct CDR3 sequences, around 7.8% occurring once. Here the sequenced sample was PBMCs, taken before TCRalphabeta/CD19-depleted stem cell transplant. The receptors derive from a boy aged 2-15 years with acute lymphoblastic leukemia, due to receive a stem cell transplant.

This clonotype occurred a few times. The chain uses TRBV12-3 or TRBV12-4 and TRBJ1-5; possibly TRBD1 for D (6 bases). Trimming took off 0 bases at V and 1 base at J, with 7 bases between the two ends. The CDR3 contains 15 residues. CDR3 loop: CASSLAQGSNQPQHF. The CDR3 region has the DNA TGTGCCAGCAGTTTAGCACAGGGAAGCAATCAGCCCCAGCATTTT.

This clonotype appeared a few times. This chain joins TRBV7-2 and TRBJ1-2; D possibly corresponds to TRBD1 (6 bases). Trimming shortened V by 5 bases and J by 7 bases, and 14 bases separated the two germline ends. CDR1 is SGHTA, CDR2 FQGNSA, per germline. The CDR3 has 13 residues. The CDR3 DNA is TGTGCCAGCAGCCCCCGCAGGGGTAGTGGCTACACCTTC. Its protein is CASSPRRGSGYTF.

The rearrangement joins TRBV2 to TRBJ1-2; 10 bases line up with TRBD1. The ends lost 4 bases at V and 5 bases at J; junction bases unmatched: 1. Germline-derived CDR1 and CDR2 are SNHLY and FYNNEI. The CDR3 spans 13 residues. In nucleotides, the CDR3 is TGTGCCAGCAGTGCGGACAGGGGGTATGGCTACACCTTC. It yields the protein CASSADRGYGYTF.

Only a few counts were recorded for this clonotype. J is TRBJ2-5 and V is TRBV20-1; D is ambiguous. V lost 0 bases, J lost 4 bases, and 6 bases lay in between. The length of the CDR3 is 12 residues. Germline V gene lookup returns CDR1 DFQATT and CDR2 SNEGSKA (reference sequence). The chain's CDR3 is CSARDLGETQYF. In DNA form, the CDR3 reads TGCAGTGCTAGAGACTTGGGAGAGACCCAGTACTTC.

This clonotype was recorded many times. The chain links TRBV6-5 to TRBJ1-5; no clear D. Germline lookup yields CDR1 MNHEY and CDR2 SVGAGI. The V and J ends lost 5 bases and 1 base respectively, with 9 bases between them. CDR3 length: 14 amino acids. The CDR3 here is CASSRHLSNQPQHF. CDR3 nucleotides: TGTGCCAGCAGTAGACACCTGAGCAATCAGCCCCAGCATTTT.

This chain connects TRBV6-1 to TRBJ2-2; TRBD2 matches at 11 bases. The junction had 5 bases not matched to a gene; V was cut back by 8 bases and J by 3 bases. Germline assignment: CDR1 MNHNS and CDR2 SASEGT. The CDR3 covers 15 residues. CDR3 sequence (DNA): TGTGCCAGCTCGCGTAGCGGGGGGGACACCGGGGAGCTGTTTTTT. It yields the protein CASSRSGGDTGELFF.

The chain carries TRBV5-4 and TRBJ2-3; unclear D gene. This CDR3 region has 15 residues. Germline V gives CDR1 SGHNT, CDR2 YYREEE (reference sequence). Deletions cut 0 bases from V and 0 bases from J, with 8 bases between. CDR3 DNA: TGTGCCAGCAGCTTGGGTCACTCCAGCACAGATACGCAGTATTTT. As protein: CASSLGHSSTDTQYF. The variable domain in full, with the rest retrieved from reference TRBV5-4 and TRBJ2-3, is ETGVTQSPTHLIKTRGQQVTLRCSSQSGHNTVSWYQQALGQGPQFIFQYYREEENGRGNFPPRFSGLQFPNYSSELNVNALELDDSALYLCASSLGHSSTDTQYFGPGTRLTVL.

This clonotype was observed a few times. V gene TRBV12-3 or TRBV12-4 combines with J gene TRBJ2-5; D might be TRBD2 (6 bases). V lost 11 bases and J 5 bases, leaving 6 bases between the germline ends. This CDR3 is built from 9 residues. In nucleotides, the CDR3 is TGTGCCGGGGGGGAGACCCAGTACTTC. This gives the protein CAGGETQYF.

There are many counts of this clonotype. This rearrangement joins TRBV20-1 to TRBJ2-7; either TRBD1 or TRBD2 may fit D (5 bases each). Per germline, CDR1 DFQATT and CDR2 SNEGSKA (reference sequence). V lost 2 bases and J 3 bases, leaving 17 bases between the germline ends. The CDR3 has 15 residues. CDR3 sequence reads: CSARPWGWSFYEQYF. In nucleotides, the CDR3 is TGCAGTGCTAGACCCTGGGGGTGGAGCTTCTACGAGCAGTACTTC.

In DNA, the CDR3 is TGTGCCATCAGGGCCCAGGGTACAGATACGCAGTATTTT. Its translation is CAIRAQGTDTQYF. V gene TRBV10-3 combines with J gene TRBJ2-3, with D tentatively TRBD1 (5 bases). The length of the CDR3 is 13 residues. Trimming cost V 6 bases and J 3 bases, with 10 bases left between them. The germline V gene encodes CDR1 ENHRY and CDR2 SYGVKD.

The chain combines TRBV3-1 with TRBJ2-3; D unclear. The germline gives CDR1 LGHDT, CDR2 YNNKEL (reference sequence). Trimming pared 4 bases from V and 0 bases from J, leaving 14 bases between. There are 16 residues in the CDR3. CDR3 sequence: CASSPSWTVSTDTQYF. The DNA for the CDR3 is TGTGCCAGCAGCCCCAGTTGGACGGTTAGCACAGATACGCAGTATTTT.

This clonotype was detected only a few times. The chain links TRBV3-1 to TRBJ1-4, with 7 bases lining up with TRBD1. Germline CDR1 LGHDT, CDR2 YNNKEL (reference sequence). The CDR3 contains 15 residues. V trimming: 4 bases; J trimming: 8 bases; junction bases outside the gene matches: 10. The CDR3 nucleotides are TGTGCCAGCAGCCGAAGGACAGGCGCACGGGAAAAACTGTTTTTT. This codes for CASSRRTGAREKLFF.

This clonotype was observed a handful of times. The chain uses TRBV6-5 and TRBJ1-1, with 7 bases matching TRBD1. CDR1 MNHEY and CDR2 SVGAGI come from the germline V gene. Trimming removed 5 bases from V and 7 bases from J; junction bases left unmatched: 16. This CDR3 is built from 16 residues. In nucleotides, the CDR3 is TGTGCCAGCAGTAATCGACAGGGTTTGTCGACCCGTGAAGCTTTCTTT. Translated, it gives CASSNRQGLSTREAFF.